The 29 T cell receptor beta chains in this list originate from one sample, sequenced in a study of molecular identifiers for immune sequencing clone quantification. TCRdb re-called the PCR reads with MiXCR, one entry per CDR3 protein. The sample carries some 650,000 distinct CDR3 sequences, just under 20% recorded once. The sequencing sample was made of naive CD8+ T cells from blood, with Jurkat cell RNA spiked in. Indicated subset: FACS-sorted CD8+CD4-CCR7+CD45RA+ naive T cells. These TCRs come from a human donor in good health. Some libraries in this study had Jurkat cell RNA spiked in.

CDR3 bases: TGTGCCAGCAGCGTAGGAGGGTCGGACCAAGAGACCCAGTACTTC. This sequence encodes CASSVGGSDQETQYF. The gene calls are TRBV9 and TRBJ2-5; D is possibly TRBD2 (5 bases). Between the trimmed V and J ends, which lost 0 bases and 0 bases, there was a span of 9 bases. CDR3 size: 15 residues. Per the germline V gene, CDR1 is SGDLS and CDR2 is YYNGEE. Complete variable domain (other parts from reference TRBV9 and TRBJ2-5): DSGVTQTPKHLITATGQRVTLRCSPRSGDLSVYWYQQSLDQGLQFLIQYYNGEERAKGNILERFSAQQFPDLHSELNLSSLELGDSALYFCASSVGGSDQETQYFGPGTRLLVL.

About this clonotype: Germline is not matched at one junction end, which may reflect a read error. CDR3: CGSSLLAPGQKETQYF. Written as DNA, the CDR3 is TGTGGCAGCAGCTTATTAGCTCCGGGACAGAAAGAGACCCAGTACTTC. The V gene is TRBV11-2, the J gene TRBJ2-5; 7 bases align to TRBD1. The CDR3 covers 16 residues. Germline V gene sequence: CDR1 SGHAT, CDR2 FQNNGV. Drawing the rest from reference TRBV11-2 and TRBJ2-5, the complete variable domain is EAGVAQSPRYKIIEKRQSVAFWCNPISGHATLYWYQQILGQGPKLLIQFQNNGVVDDSQLPKDRFSAERLKGVDSTLKIQPAKLEDSAVYLCGSSLLAPGQKETQYFGPGTRLLVL.

The rearrangement uses TRBV4-1 and TRBJ2-1; 11 bases are shared with TRBD2. CDR1 is MGHRA and CDR2 is YSYEKL in the germline V gene. With 1 base clipped from V and 8 bases from J, the junction kept 16 bases outside the gene matches. The CDR3 consists of 19 residues. The CDR3 spells CASSQVYPSGGSLGYEQFF. Here the CDR3 DNA reads TGCGCCAGCAGCCAAGTGTACCCTAGCGGGGGGTCGCTTGGTTATGAGCAGTTCTTC.

This rearrangement joins TRBV19 to TRBJ2-7; the match to TRBD1 covers 8 bases. The CDR3 sequence is 13 residues long. With 5 bases clipped from V and 3 bases from J, the junction kept 3 bases outside the gene matches. Germline assignment: CDR1 LNHDA and CDR2 SQIVND (reference sequence). The CDR3 protein is CASSRGTGYEQYF. The CDR3 coding sequence is TGTGCCAGTAGTCGCGGGACAGGCTACGAGCAGTACTTC.

This clonotype was counted at least ten times. The V call is TRBV7-2, the J call TRBJ2-1; the D is unclear. The germline CDR1 and CDR2 sequences are SGHTA and FQGNSA. V lost 6 bases to trimming and J lost 8 bases, with 8 bases between them. The CDR3 consists of 11 residues. CDR3: CASSSDHEQFF. DNA for the CDR3: TGTGCCAGCAGTTCAGACCATGAGCAGTTCTTC.

About this clonotype itself: A read error may explain this, as a much larger clone is one base away. This chain uses TRBV11-2 with TRBJ2-6; D might be TRBD2 (6 bases). The CDR3 runs to 17 residues. Germline loops: CDR1 SGHAT, CDR2 FQNNGV. The CDR3 DNA reads TGTGTCAGCAGCTTAGGAGGCGGGGCTGCTGGGGCCAACGTCCTGACTTTC. It encodes CVSSLGGGAAGANVLTF.

This clonotype was seen more than once but under ten times. The V gene is TRBV4-1, the J gene TRBJ2-5; the D gene could be TRBD1 or TRBD2 (5 bases each). Germline CDR1 is MGHRA and CDR2 is YSYEKL. Between the trimmed V and J ends, which lost 0 bases and 0 bases, there was a span of 14 bases. The CDR3 has 17 amino acids. The DNA of the CDR3 is TGCGCCAGCAGCCAAGAGGGGGTAACTTGGTACCAAGAGACCCAGTACTTC. Protein product: CASSQEGVTWYQETQYF.

The table lists this clonotype with many counts. The CDR3, as DNA: TGTGCCAGCAGTCCCCCCGTGGGGGGGACTAGCGGTTACTACACAGATACGCAGTATTTT. It encodes CASSPPVGGTSGYYTDTQYF. This rearrangement joins TRBV28 to TRBJ2-3; 11 bases map to TRBD2. This CDR3 region has 20 residues. Germline CDR1 reads MDHEN; CDR2 reads SYDVKM. J lost 2 bases, V lost 5 bases, and 18 bases had no gene match.

This clonotype was detected a few times. The DNA of the CDR3 is TGTGCCAGCAGCGGAATAGCGGGAGGCCGCCCCAATGAGCAGTTCTTC. This translates into CASSGIAGGRPNEQFF. V gene TRBV9 combines with J gene TRBJ2-1; 10 bases match TRBD2. The V and J ends lost 3 bases and 6 bases, in that order; junction bases with no gene match: 9. Germline-derived CDR1 and CDR2 are SGDLS and YYNGEE. This CDR3 has 16 amino acids. Full variable domain (remainder filled in from reference TRBV9 and TRBJ2-1): DSGVTQTPKHLITATGQRVTLRCSPRSGDLSVYWYQQSLDQGLQFLIQYYNGEERAKGNILERFSAQQFPDLHSELNLSSLELGDSALYFCASSGIAGGRPNEQFFGPGTRLTVL.

A note on this clonotype: The junction departs from germline at one end; a sequencing error may be responsible. The rearrangement links TRBV7-8 to TRBJ2-7, with D tentatively TRBD1 or TRBD2 (5 bases each). From germline, CDR1 is SGHVS and CDR2 FQNEAQ. The CDR3 totals 12 residues. The CDR3, as DNA: TGTGTCAGCAGCTGGGGGTCCTACGAGCAGTACTTC. It encodes CVSSWGSYEQYF. The variable domain in full, with the rest retrieved from reference TRBV7-8 and TRBJ2-7, is GAGVSQSPRYKVAKRGQDVALRCDPISGHVSLFWYQQALGQGPEFLTYFQNEAQLDKSGLPSDRFFAERPEGSVSTLKIQRTQQEDSAVYLCVSSWGSYEQYFGPGTRLTVT.

This clonotype was detected ten times or more. The V call is TRBV5-1, the J call TRBJ2-5; TRBD2 agrees at 13 bases. Germline CDR1 SGHRS, CDR2 YFSETQ. This CDR3 contains 17 residues. The trim removed 3 bases at V and 0 bases at J, leaving 5 bases unmatched. This CDR3 is CASSSGLAGRNQETQYF. The CDR3, as DNA: TGCGCCAGCAGCTCGGGACTAGCGGGGAGAAACCAAGAGACCCAGTACTTC.

This clonotype appeared many times. This chain uses TRBV7-9 with TRBJ2-3; possible D gene TRBD2, 6 bases. Germline lookup yields CDR1 SEHNR and CDR2 FQNEAQ (reference sequence). The CDR3 is 14 amino acids. With 6 bases removed from V and 6 bases from J, the gap between germline ends came to 16 bases. CDR3: CASRKGGAADTQYF. The CDR3 DNA reads as TGTGCCAGCAGAAAAGGAGGGGCGGCGGATACGCAGTATTTT.

This clonotype has just a few counts. The chain couples TRBV4-1 to TRBJ2-3, with 8 bases lining up with TRBD2. V lost 5 bases and J lost 2; bases outside the gene matches: 6. The CDR3 is 15 residues long. Germline V CDR1 and CDR2: MGHRA, YSYEKL. The CDR3 protein is CASSTQLADTDTQYF. In DNA, the CDR3 is TGCGCCAGCAGCACTCAACTAGCGGACACAGATACGCAGTATTTT.

The sample holds many counts of this clonotype. The rearrangement links TRBV5-1 to TRBJ2-3; no clear D. Trimming pared 7 bases from V and 0 bases from J, leaving 18 bases between. The CDR3 runs to 16 residues. From germline, CDR1 is SGHRS and CDR2 YFSETQ. The CDR3 DNA is TGCGCCAGCGCCCGTGTGGGCAGCACTAGCACAGATACGCAGTATTTT. Its protein is CASARVGSTSTDTQYF.

This clonotype was counted between two and nine times. This chain uses TRBV4-1 with TRBJ2-1, with D possibly being TRBD1 (5 bases). Trimming removed 3 bases at V and 8 bases at J, with 14 bases between. The CDR3 covers 14 residues. Germline CDR1 and CDR2: MGHRA and YSYEKL. CDR3: CASSQVQWGDEQFF. The CDR3 DNA reads TGCGCCAGCAGCCAGGTTCAGTGGGGCGATGAGCAGTTCTTC.

This clonotype was detected a few times. The chain has TRBV6-2 or TRBV6-3 and TRBJ2-7; 8 positions match TRBD2. This CDR3 comprises 13 residues. V lost 6 bases to trimming and J lost 3 bases; unmatched junction nucleotides: 4. Germline values: CDR1 MNHEY, CDR2 SVGEGT. The CDR3, as DNA: TGTGCCAGCAGGCAAGCGGGGGACTACGAGCAGTACTTC. Translation: CASRQAGDYEQYF.

The rearrangement joins TRBV7-9 to TRBJ2-1; D possibly matches TRBD1 or TRBD2 (5 bases each). CDR3 length equals 16 residues. Germline V gene sequence: CDR1 SEHNR, CDR2 FQNEAQ (reference sequence). V lost 3 bases, J lost 0 bases, and 12 bases lay in between. The CDR3 region is CASSFPAGSSYNEQFF. The DNA for the CDR3 is TGTGCCAGCAGCTTTCCGGCAGGGAGCTCCTACAATGAGCAGTTCTTC.

This clonotype has just a few counts. This rearrangement joins TRBV19 to TRBJ1-1; TRBD1 is a possible D gene (5 bases). This CDR3 spans 13 amino acids. Germline V CDR1 and CDR2: LNHDA, SQIVND (reference sequence). V lost 8 bases and J 0 bases, leaving 10 bases between the germline ends. DNA for the CDR3: TGTGCCAGTCTCGGGACCCTGAACACTGAAGCTTTCTTT. Protein: CASLGTLNTEAFF.

Remarks on this clonotype: Germline and junction disagree at one end, which may indicate a read error. The V gene is TRBV27, the J gene TRBJ2-7; a possible D gene is TRBD1 (6 bases). The germline V gene encodes CDR1 MNHEY and CDR2 SMNVEV (reference sequence). This CDR3 is 15 amino acids long. The CDR3 loop is CAGRPTLGAAYEQYF. The CDR3 bases are TGTGCCGGCAGACCGACTTTGGGGGCTGCCTACGAGCAGTACTTC.

The sample holds many counts of this clonotype. This chain connects TRBV6-2 or TRBV6-3 to TRBJ1-1; D is undetermined. Per germline, CDR1 MNHEY and CDR2 SVGEGT. V lost 2 bases, J lost 1 base, and 8 bases lay in between. The CDR3 consists of 14 residues. CDR3: CASSYVRTNTEAFF. The CDR3 DNA sequence: TGTGCCAGCAGTTACGTCAGGACGAACACTGAAGCTTTCTTT.

Many counts were recorded for this clonotype. J is TRBJ2-1 and V is TRBV30; possibly TRBD2 for D (6 bases). The CDR3 loop spans 12 amino acids. CDR1 GTSNPN and CDR2 SVGIG come from the germline V gene (reference sequence). V lost 8 bases and J lost 8, with 16 bases in between. The CDR3: CAGDSLSDEQFF. DNA for the CDR3: TGTGCCGGGGACTCCCTCTCGGATGAGCAGTTCTTC.

Points on this clonotype: This may arise from a read error, as a much more abundant clone is one base away. This chain connects TRBV7-9 to TRBJ2-3, with D unclear. Looked up from germline, CDR1 is SEHNR and CDR2 is FQNEAQ (reference sequence). CDR3 length: 12 amino acids. CDR3 in amino acids: CASSTRLDTRYF. The CDR3 nucleotides are TGTGCCAGCAGCACCAGGCTGGATACGCGGTATTTT. Full variable domain (outside the CDR3, taken from reference TRBV7-9 and TRBJ2-3): DTGVSQNPRHKITKRGQNVTFRCDPISEHNRLYWYRQTLGQGPEFLTYFQNEAQLEKSRLLSDRFSAERPKGSFSTLEIQRTEQGDSAMYLCASSTRLDTRYFGPGTRLTVL.

This clonotype was found many times. This chain links TRBV4-1 with TRBJ2-7; D is unclear. V was pared by 1 base and J by 2 bases, with 9 bases between. The length of the CDR3 is 14 residues. Germline V CDR1 and CDR2: MGHRA, YSYEKL. CDR3 loop: CASSQVDEAYEQYF. In DNA form, the CDR3 reads TGCGCCAGCAGCCAAGTTGACGAAGCCTACGAGCAGTACTTC.

This clonotype showed up just a few times. The chain is built from TRBV7-6 and TRBJ2-3; 10 nucleotides line up with TRBD2. Trimming cost V 5 bases and J 6 bases; bases outside gene matches: 11. The CDR3 contains 16 residues. CDR1 is SGHVS, CDR2 FNYEAQ, per germline. This CDR3 is CASSPGTSAWWDTQYF. CDR3 DNA: TGTGCCAGCAGCCCCGGGACTAGCGCGTGGTGGGATACGCAGTATTTT.

This clonotype was seen repeatedly, ten times or more. This chain uses TRBV7-9 with TRBJ2-3; 11 bases map to TRBD1. The CDR3 length is 15 residues. CDR1 and CDR2 (germline): SEHNR, FQNEAQ (reference sequence). V gave up 5 bases and J gave up 4 bases; unmatched junction bases: 5. Written as DNA, the CDR3 is TGTGCCAGCAGCCCGGGACAGGGGGGAGCAGATACGCAGTATTTT. It is translated as CASSPGQGGADTQYF.

This clonotype occurred many times. This chain connects TRBV6-5 to TRBJ2-3, with 10 bases fitting TRBD1. This CDR3 is 14 amino acids long. Trimming removed 8 bases from V and 2 bases from J; junction bases left unmatched: 4. The germline V gene has CDR1 MNHEY and CDR2 SVGAGI. CDR3 loop: CASGGTGDTDTQYF. Here the CDR3 DNA reads TGTGCCAGCGGAGGGACAGGGGACACAGATACGCAGTATTTT.

This chain uses TRBV20-1 with TRBJ2-1, with 12 bases that match TRBD2. The CDR3 length is 16 residues. CDR1 is DFQATT and CDR2 is SNEGSKA in the germline V gene (reference sequence). Unmatched junction bases numbered 12, after V lost 5 bases and J lost 7 bases. DNA for the CDR3: TGCAGTGCTTCGACTAGCGGGAGATGGGCTTATAATGAGCAGTTCTTC. Translating gives CSASTSGRWAYNEQFF.

This clonotype was observed once. Since a much larger clone is just one base distant, this may be a read error. It is likely a read error, because the conserved phenylalanine at the end of the CDR3 is missing. The chain links TRBV7-9 to TRBJ1-1; no clear D gene. Germline CDR1 reads SEHNR; CDR2 reads FQNEAQ (reference sequence). This CDR3 has 14 amino acids. V lost 4 bases and J lost 0, with 9 bases in between. CDR3 nucleotide sequence: TGTGCCAGCAGCTCCCACGGCATGAACACTGAAGCTTTCCTT. The encoded protein is CASSSHGMNTEAFL.

The rearrangement joins TRBV27 to TRBJ2-1, with a weak D call TRBD2 (6 bases). Trimming removed 7 bases at V and 6 bases at J, with 10 bases between. This CDR3 spans 12 amino acids. Germline V gives CDR1 MNHEY, CDR2 SMNVEV (reference sequence). The CDR3 loop reads CASMVRGNEQFF. Here the CDR3 DNA reads TGTGCCAGCATGGTGCGGGGCAATGAGCAGTTCTTC.